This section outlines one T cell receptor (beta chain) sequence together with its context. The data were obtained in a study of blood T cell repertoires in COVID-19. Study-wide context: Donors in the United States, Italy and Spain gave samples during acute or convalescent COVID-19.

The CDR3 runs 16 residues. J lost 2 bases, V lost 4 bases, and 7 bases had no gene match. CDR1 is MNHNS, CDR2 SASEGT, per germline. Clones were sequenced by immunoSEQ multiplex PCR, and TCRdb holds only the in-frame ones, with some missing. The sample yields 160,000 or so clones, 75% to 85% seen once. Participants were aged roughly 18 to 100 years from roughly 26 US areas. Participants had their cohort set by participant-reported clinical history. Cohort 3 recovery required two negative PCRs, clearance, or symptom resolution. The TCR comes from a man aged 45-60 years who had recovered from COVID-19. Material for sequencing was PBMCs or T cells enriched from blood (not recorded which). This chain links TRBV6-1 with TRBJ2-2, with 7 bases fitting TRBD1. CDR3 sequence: CASSAMGQLNTGELFF. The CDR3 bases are TGTGCCAGCAGTGCTATGGGACAGCTAAACACCGGGGAGCTGTTTTTT.